This T cell receptor (beta chain) was sequenced for a study of cytomegalovirus exposure and HLA in healthy donors. Study findings and constraints: Later analysis suggested links between common viral pathogens and several top significant clusters. According to a later analysis, donors in an Asian-associated ancestry cluster reportedly had fewer N-insertions than the roughly 640-donor mean.

The CDR3 loop spans 13 amino acids. V shed 5 bases and J shed 6 bases, with 13 bases lying between them. Germline CDR1 is SGHTA and CDR2 is FQGTGA. As regards this clone: Its matching antigen is unknown.

Nominally healthy donors provided the samples, though records likely missed some immune exposures. With 60 Vbeta and 13 Jbeta primers, the PCR was carried out. Assay: immunoSEQ multiplex PCR; the TCRdb copy retains only in-frame clones and omits some. The sample contains some 180,000 clones, about 85% of which appear only once. The sample was PBMCs. The genes are TRBV7-3 and TRBJ1-1; a possible D gene is TRBD1 (5 bases). The receptor's source is a boy younger than 10 in good health and CMV-seronegative. CDR3 amino acids: CASSPKQGAEAFF. CDR3 DNA: TGTGCCAGCAGCCCGAAGCAGGGTGCTGAAGCTTTCTTT. Variable domain in full (rest from reference TRBV7-3 and TRBJ1-1): GAGVSQTPSNKVTEKGKYVELRCDPISGHTALYWYRQSLGQGPEFLIYFQGTGAADDSGLPNDRFFAVRPEGSVSTLKIQRTERGDSAVYLCASSPKQGAEAFFGQGTRLTVV.